This T cell receptor (beta chain) was captured by sequencing in a study of siplizumab effects on memory and regulatory T cells. About this clone itself: Different DNA sequences within this sample yield the same CDR3.

Per sample, 10^5 or so TCR templates underwent assay. The method was immunoSEQ multiplex PCR; TCRdb's version includes in-frame clones alone and lacks a portion of them. The top ten clones hold approximately 0.31% of a sample with about 87,000 clones, about 93% of them seen once. Sequencing input: non-Treg CD4+ T cells sorted from blood. The sequence derives from a human donor in good health.

CDR3 protein: CASSPGSGANVLTF. The CDR3 nucleotides read TGTGCCAGTAGTCCAGGGTCTGGGGCCAACGTCCTGACTTTC. The V gene is TRBV19, the J gene TRBJ2-6; possibly TRBD1 for D (5 bases). There are 14 residues in the CDR3. The germline V gene has CDR1 LNHDA and CDR2 SQIVND (reference sequence). Trimming cost V 5 bases and J 1 base, with 6 bases left between them.